This T cell receptor beta chain was sequenced for a study of identical twins. Study-level findings and limits: In zero-insertion analyses, partial confounding could arise from invariant MAIT and iNKT cells. Within beta out-of-frame sequences, the excess sharing observed between twins was weaker.

After template switching added a universal primer site, the resulting cDNA carried unique molecular identifiers. TCRdb ran MiXCR on the 5' RACE reads and lists one entry per CDR3 protein. The sample has roughly 250,000 distinct CDR3 sequences, over 11% seen once; the top ten hold under 9.5%. This clonotype was observed once. The antigen is undetermined. In every case, the donor was a healthy Caucasian. V lost 5 bases, J lost 4 bases, and 10 bases stayed unmatched. The CDR3 is made up of 15 amino acids. Germline CDR1 and CDR2: KGHSH and LQKENI. The receptor comes from a woman between 18 and 30 years old in good health. Material: memory (CD45RO+) T cells sorted from blood. This rearrangement joins TRBV18 to TRBJ2-7; 8 bases line up with TRBD2. The CDR3 region has the DNA TGTGCCAGCTCAACATCGGGGGGGGCCGAGTACGAGCAGTACTTC. It yields the protein CASSTSGGAEYEQYF.